This TCR beta chain appears in the sequencing data of a study of siplizumab effects on memory and regulatory T cells. Study observations and caveats: It seemed that naive T cells were more diverse than memory cells and were major contributors to the alloresponse. The study found that siplizumab significantly reduced alloreactive sequences traceable to unstimulated CD4+ memory cells.

The cells of the mixed lymphocyte reaction underwent an approximately six-day coculture at 37°C. CFSE marked responder PBMCs and Violet Dye marked stimulator PBMCs, which were mixed 1:1. V gave up 1 base and J gave up 4 bases, with 10 bases separating them. CDR3 size: 14 residues. Germline CDR1 is SGHTA and CDR2 is FQGNSA. Points on this clone: The antigen remains undetermined.

TCRdb's table, derived via immunoSEQ multiplex PCR, lists solely in-frame clones and lacks some. This sample carries over 7,500 clones, more than 35% of them seen once, and the ten largest clones take approximately 9%. The chain joins TRBV7-2 to TRBJ1-1; D gene uncertain. The material sequenced was CFSE-low (dividing) CD4+ T cells sorted from an allogeneic mixed lymphocyte reaction. The TCR originated in a human donor in good health; the cells came from an allogeneic mixed lymphocyte reaction. The CDR3 region is CASSLGRASTEAFF. The CDR3 DNA is TGTGCCAGCAGCTTAGGCCGGGCCTCCACTGAAGCTTTCTTT.